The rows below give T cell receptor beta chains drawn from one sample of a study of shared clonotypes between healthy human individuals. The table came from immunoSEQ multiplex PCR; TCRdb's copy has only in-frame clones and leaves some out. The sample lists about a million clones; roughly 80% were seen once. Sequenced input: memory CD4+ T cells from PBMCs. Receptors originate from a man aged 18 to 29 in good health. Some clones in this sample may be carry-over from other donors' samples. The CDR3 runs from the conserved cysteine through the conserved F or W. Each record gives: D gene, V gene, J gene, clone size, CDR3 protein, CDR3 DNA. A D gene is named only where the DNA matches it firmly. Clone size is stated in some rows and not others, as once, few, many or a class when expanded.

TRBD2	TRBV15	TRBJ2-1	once	CATGRDLFIGGTTPYNEQFF	TGTGCCACCGGCAGAGATCTCTTTATTGGCGGGACTACCCCATACAATGAGCAGTTCTTC
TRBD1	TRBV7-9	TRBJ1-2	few	CASSAGQGHGYTF	TGTGCCAGCAGTGCAGGACAGGGACATGGCTACACCTTC
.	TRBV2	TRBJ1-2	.	CASSEDGGGGYTF	TGTGCCAGCAGTGAGGACGGTGGGGGAGGCTACACCTTC
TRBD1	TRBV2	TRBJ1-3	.	CATRQGNSGNTIYF	TGTGCCACCCGACAGGGTAACTCTGGAAACACCATATATTTT
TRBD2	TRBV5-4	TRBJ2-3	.	CASSPGTSGSLVDTQYF	TGTGCCAGCAGCCCCGGGACTAGCGGGAGTTTAGTAGATACGCAGTATTTT
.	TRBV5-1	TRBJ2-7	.	CASSPGGRVYEQYF	TGCGCCAGCAGCCCCGGAGGGCGGGTCTACGAGCAGTACTTC
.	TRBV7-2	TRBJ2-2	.	CASSAFQGVGELFF	TGTGCCAGCAGCGCCTTTCAAGGGGTCGGGGAGCTGTTTTTT
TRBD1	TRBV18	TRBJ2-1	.	CASSPGTGGVEQFF	TGTGCCAGCTCACCGGGGACAGGGGGCGTTGAGCAGTTCTTC
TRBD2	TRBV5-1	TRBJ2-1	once	CASRPTSGSVRGEQFF	TGCGCCAGCAGGCCAACTAGCGGGAGCGTTAGGGGTGAGCAGTTCTTC
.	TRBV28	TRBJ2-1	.	CASSTPRFVSSYNEQFF	TGTGCCAGCAGCACACCTAGGTTTGTCAGCTCCTACAATGAGCAGTTCTTC
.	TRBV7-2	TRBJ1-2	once	CASSLEPRGAGYGYTF	TGTGCCAGCAGCTTAGAGCCTAGGGGGGCGGGCTATGGCTACACCTTC
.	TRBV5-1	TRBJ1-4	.	CASSFAGGEKLFF	TGCGCCAGCAGCTTTGCGGGCGGCGAAAAACTGTTTTTT
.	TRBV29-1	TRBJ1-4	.	CSVEDIGLNEKLFF	TGCAGCGTTGAAGATATAGGGCTTAATGAAAAACTGTTTTTT
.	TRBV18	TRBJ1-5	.	CASSPYQRQYSNQPQHF	TGTGCCAGCTCACCCTATCAAAGACAGTATAGCAATCAGCCCCAGCATTTT
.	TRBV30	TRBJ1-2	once	CAWNMGRSTPNYGYTF	TGTGCCTGGAACATGGGACGGTCCACTCCTAACTATGGCTACACCTTC
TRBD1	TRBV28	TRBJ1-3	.	CASSPGQGVTIYF	TGTGCCAGCAGTCCCGGACAGGGAGTCACCATATATTTT
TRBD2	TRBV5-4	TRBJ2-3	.	CASSIGRAWDTQYF	TGTGCCAGCAGCATCGGGAGGGCCTGGGATACGCAGTATTTT
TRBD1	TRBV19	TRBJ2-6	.	CASSQDRGRRGANVLTF	TGTGCCAGTAGTCAGGACAGGGGGCGCCGTGGGGCCAACGTCCTGACTTTC
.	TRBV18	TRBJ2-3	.	CASSPLNSETDTQYF	TGTGCCAGCTCACCACTCAACAGCGAGACAGATACGCAGTATTTT
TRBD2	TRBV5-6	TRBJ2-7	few	CASSLVRLAEPYEQYF	TGTGCCAGCAGCTTGGTAAGGCTAGCGGAGCCCTACGAGCAGTACTTC
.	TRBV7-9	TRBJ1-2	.	CASSPTTANYGYTF	TGTGCCAGCAGCCCAACTACAGCGAACTATGGCTACACCTTC
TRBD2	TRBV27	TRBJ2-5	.	CASRLAGVETQYF	TGTGCCAGCAGGCTAGCGGGAGTTGAGACCCAGTACTTC
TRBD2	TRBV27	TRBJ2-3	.	CASSLGGGLSTDTQYF	TGTGCCAGCAGTTTAGGGGGGGGTTTGAGCACAGATACGCAGTATTTT
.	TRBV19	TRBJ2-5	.	CASSMTSGDQETQYF	TGTGCCAGTAGTATGACGTCCGGGGATCAAGAGACCCAGTACTTC
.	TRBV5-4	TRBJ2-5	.	CASSFRQGQETQYF	TGTGCCAGCAGCTTTCGCCAGGGTCAAGAGACCCAGTACTTC
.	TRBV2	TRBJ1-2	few	CASSVGRPINYGYTF	TGTGCCAGCAGTGTCGGTCGACCGATTAACTATGGCTACACCTTC
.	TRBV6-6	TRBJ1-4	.	CASSLGSGAEKLFF	TGTGCCAGCAGTCTGGGTTCCGGCGCTGAAAAACTGTTTTTT
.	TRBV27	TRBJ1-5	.	CASSFEGFNQPQHF	TGTGCCAGCAGTTTTGAGGGTTTCAATCAGCCCCAGCATTTT
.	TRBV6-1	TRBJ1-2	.	CAGPYGYTF	TGTGCTGGACCATATGGCTACACCTTC
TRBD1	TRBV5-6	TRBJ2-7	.	CASSLVTTGVGEQYF	TGTGCCAGCAGCTTGGTAACGACAGGGGTCGGGGAGCAGTACTTC
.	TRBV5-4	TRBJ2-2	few	CASSRTSPGELFF	TGTGCCAGCAGCCGGACTTCGCCAGGGGAGCTGTTTTTT
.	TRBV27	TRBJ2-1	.	CASSLTGYNEQFF	TGTGCCAGCAGTTTAACAGGCTACAATGAGCAGTTCTTC